This TCR beta chain was sequenced in a study of vaccination effects on CD4 cells after COVID-19. The CDR3 length is 15 residues. V shed 6 bases and J 3 bases; nucleotides not matched to a gene: 8. The V gene's germline CDR1 is MNHNY and CDR2 SVGAGI (reference sequence). The assay was immunoSEQ multiplex PCR, and TCRdb's table has in-frame clones only and misses some. The sample lists about 66,000 clones, about two thirds seen once, with roughly 25% in the top ten. On this clone itself: Its specificity is not known.

Following 10 days of culture, CD4+ T cells were isolated. The source of this sequence is a human donor who had a prior SARS-CoV-2 infection. The chain combines TRBV6-6 with TRBJ2-1, with 7 bases lining up with TRBD1. Material: CD4+ T cells from PBMCs cultured without peptide, obtained before COVID-19 vaccination. CDR3 in DNA: TGTGCCAGCAGCCGAGACAGGGTTAACTACAATGAGCAGTTCTTC. Its protein is CASSRDRVNYNEQFF.